These T cell receptor beta chains were read from a single sample in a study of cytomegalovirus exposure and HLA in healthy donors. TCRdb keeps only in-frame clones here, not all; method: immunoSEQ multiplex PCR. The repertoire holds about 90,000 clones, about 70% seen once, with roughly 2.2% in the top ten. Sequenced material: PBMCs. The receptors shown here come from a man between 25 and 39 years old in good health and CMV-seronegative. Each CDR3 is given without its conserved first and last residue.

V gene: TRBV6-1; J gene: TRBJ2-7; CDR3 protein: ASRVAGAVYEQY
V gene: TRBV6-4; J gene: TRBJ2-1; CDR3 protein: ASSDSGYNEQF
V gene: TRBV30; J gene: TRBJ1-2; CDR3 protein: AWATGGGYT
V gene: TRBV25-1; J gene: TRBJ1-1; CDR3 protein: ASSSPVGGGTEAF
V gene: TRBV30; J gene: TRBJ1-2; CDR3 protein: ACPVGGRNGYP
V gene: TRBV6-4; J gene: TRBJ1-2; CDR3 protein: ASSERQGDYGYT
V gene: TRBV4-1; J gene: TRBJ2-2; CDR3 protein: ASSGWRGGTGELF
V gene: TRBV5-1; J gene: TRBJ1-2; CDR3 protein: ASSLFETGTYGYT
V gene: TRBV7-3; J gene: TRBJ2-7; CDR3 protein: ASSLRGGDEQY
V gene: TRBV4-2; J gene: TRBJ2-7; CDR3 protein: ASSLLGRVEAEQY
V gene: TRBV2; J gene: TRBJ2-2; CDR3 protein: ASGGITGELF
V gene: TRBV30; J gene: TRBJ1-1; CDR3 protein: AWRWGENTEAF
V gene: TRBV5-1; J gene: TRBJ2-7; CDR3 protein: ASRLEGATYEQY
V gene: TRBV5-4; J gene: TRBJ2-5; CDR3 protein: ASSLGGLAGAGETQY
V gene: TRBV6-1; J gene: TRBJ1-1; CDR3 protein: ASSPQTGMNTEAF
V gene: TRBV4-1; J gene: TRBJ2-7; CDR3 protein: ASSPGSTYEQY
V gene: TRBV10-1; J gene: TRBJ2-2; CDR3 protein: ASSKLAGVTGELF
V gene: TRBV30; J gene: TRBJ1-5; CDR3 protein: AWSPDREDQPQH
V gene: TRBV19; J gene: TRBJ2-5; CDR3 protein: ASSIGIRGRGSGETQY
V gene: TRBV7-2; J gene: TRBJ2-1; CDR3 protein: ASSPRPGQGANEQF
V gene: TRBV28; J gene: TRBJ1-1; CDR3 protein: ASSFLPGQGEAF
V gene: TRBV10-3; J gene: TRBJ1-2; CDR3 protein: AISESSVNYGYT
V gene: TRBV5-4; J gene: TRBJ2-3; CDR3 protein: ASSAGLVGTDTQY
V gene: TRBV5-1; J gene: TRBJ1-4; CDR3 protein: ASSSTGGEEKLF
V gene: TRBV10-3; J gene: TRBJ2-1; CDR3 protein: AIKRTSDSSYNEQF
V gene: TRBV5-6; J gene: TRBJ2-3; CDR3 protein: ASSPAGSSTDTQY
V gene: TRBV19; J gene: TRBJ2-6; CDR3 protein: ASSMRQGVAGANVLT
V gene: TRBV29-1; J gene: TRBJ1-2; CDR3 protein: SVAEGAANYGYT
V gene: TRBV5-5; J gene: TRBJ1-1; CDR3 protein: ASRSEVRYRTEAF
V gene: TRBV30; J gene: TRBJ2-3; CDR3 protein: AWSGATDTQY
V gene: TRBV19; J gene: TRBJ1-5; CDR3 protein: ASSPPGRGGGNQPQH
V gene: TRBV28; J gene: TRBJ2-7; CDR3 protein: ASIGSETSYEQY
V gene: TRBV4-1; J gene: TRBJ2-7; CDR3 protein: ASSQAPGQASYEQY
V gene: TRBV6-1; J gene: TRBJ2-6; CDR3 protein: ASRLAASGANVLT
V gene: TRBV28; J gene: TRBJ1-3; CDR3 protein: ASSAGSSGNTIY
V gene: TRBV6-5; J gene: TRBJ1-4; CDR3 protein: ASSYTGSRGGEKLF
V gene: TRBV4-1; J gene: TRBJ2-7; CDR3 protein: ASSQDVRAQY
V gene: TRBV2; J gene: TRBJ2-3; CDR3 protein: ASSLTGALTDTQY
V gene: TRBV6-5; J gene: TRBJ1-1; CDR3 protein: ASATGSREAF
V gene: TRBV27; J gene: TRBJ2-7; CDR3 protein: ASRDRLYEQY